Following are 23 T cell receptor beta chains from one sample sequenced in a study of T-cell reconstitution after alpha-beta-depleted transplantation in children. TCRbeta library construction was performed incorporating unique molecular identifiers. TCRdb itself ran the PCR reads through MiXCR, one entry per CDR3 protein. The sample holds 95,000 to 150,000 distinct CDR3 sequences; roughly 23% are singletons and the top ten take 8% to 11%. The sample here was PBMCs, mostly from graft donor cells, taken 180 days after TCRalphabeta/CD19-depleted stem cell transplant. These receptors were obtained from a male patient between 2 and 10 years old who had a stem cell transplant for chronic granulomatous disease, so the T cells may come from the graft donor.

The genes are TRBV20-1 and TRBJ2-3; D remains unclear. The ends were cut back, 6 bases at V and 4 bases at J, with 8 bases in the middle. This CDR3 has 11 amino acids. In germline, CDR1 is DFQATT, CDR2 SNEGSKA (reference sequence). Here the CDR3 DNA reads TGCAGTGCCCTACGGTCAGATACGCAGTATTTT. As protein: CSALRSDTQYF.

This clonotype showed up many times. V usage is TRBV20-1 and J usage is TRBJ2-1, with D tentatively TRBD2 (5 bases). The V gene lost 4 bases and the J gene lost 1 base, with 17 bases spanning the gap. The CDR3 contains 16 residues. CDR1 is DFQATT and CDR2 is SNEGSKA in the germline V gene (reference sequence). CDR3 amino acids: CSATTRRTGSYNEQFF. For the CDR3, the DNA is TGCAGTGCTACAACAAGGAGGACGGGGTCCTACAATGAGCAGTTCTTC.

The rearrangement joins TRBV5-1 to TRBJ1-2; a possible D gene is TRBD1 (5 bases). The CDR3 covers 12 residues. The V and J ends lost 4 bases and 8 bases respectively, with 12 bases between them. Germline CDR1 is SGHRS and CDR2 is YFSETQ. The DNA for the CDR3 is TGCGCCAGCAGCGTTGACAGACACGGCTACACCTTC. It is translated as CASSVDRHGYTF.

The rearrangement joins TRBV10-3 to TRBJ1-1, with 8 positions matching TRBD1. The CDR3 has 14 residues. V lost 6 bases to trimming and J lost 1 base; unmatched junction nucleotides: 4. CDR1 ENHRY and CDR2 SYGVKD come from the germline V gene. In DNA, the CDR3 is TGTGCCATCAGCCCGGACAGGGCGAACACTGAAGCTTTCTTT. This encodes CAISPDRANTEAFF.

Only one count was recorded for this clonotype. One junction end does not reproduce the germline sequence, and a read error may be involved. The J gene is TRBJ2-5, the V gene TRBV5-1; D may match TRBD1 or TRBD2 (7 bases each). Germline values: CDR1 SGHRS, CDR2 YFSETQ. The CDR3 is 15 amino acids. The CDR3 region is CASSLGQGGIEPQYF. The CDR3 DNA reads as TGCGCCAGCAGCTTGGGCCAGGGGGGGATAGAGCCCCAGTACTTC.

This clonotype was detected ten times or more. V usage is TRBV5-1 and J usage is TRBJ2-2; D gene ambiguous. The CDR3 sequence is 14 residues long. The germline V gene has CDR1 SGHRS and CDR2 YFSETQ. Trimming removed 4 bases from V and 5 bases from J, with 12 bases in between. The CDR3 DNA follows: TGCGCCAGCAGCCTGCCATTGGGGACCGGGGAGCTGTTTTTT. Translation gives CASSLPLGTGELFF.

At least ten counts were recorded for this clonotype. The J gene is TRBJ2-5, the V gene TRBV5-1; D is unclear. Trimming pared 1 base from V and 2 bases from J, leaving 6 bases between. Germline V gives CDR1 SGHRS, CDR2 YFSETQ. The CDR3 consists of 13 residues. This chain's CDR3 is CASSLTVQETQYF. For the CDR3, the DNA is TGCGCCAGCAGCTTGACTGTGCAAGAGACCCAGTACTTC.

This clonotype was detected a few times. V gene TRBV18 combines with J gene TRBJ2-3; 7 bases map to TRBD1. Germline values: CDR1 KGHSH, CDR2 LQKENI. V dropped 4 bases and J dropped 4; count of bases not matched to a gene: 5. This CDR3 contains 14 residues. The CDR3 sequence: CASSRQGLADTQYF. In nucleotides, the CDR3 is TGTGCCAGCTCACGACAGGGTTTGGCAGATACGCAGTATTTT.

This chain links TRBV20-1 with TRBJ2-7; TRBD2 matches at 7 bases. Germline CDR1 reads DFQATT; CDR2 reads SNEGSKA (reference sequence). The CDR3 contains 16 residues. V trimming: 2 bases; J trimming: 0 bases; junction bases outside the gene matches: 10. The CDR3 DNA is TGCAGTGCTAGAACCCCACTAGCGTCGAGCTCCTACGAGCAGTACTTC. It translates to CSARTPLASSSYEQYF.

In this sample, this clonotype turned up many times. The rearrangement joins TRBV30 to TRBJ2-1; possibly TRBD2 for D (6 bases). V was shortened by 0 bases and J by 8 bases, with 14 bases between the two germline ends. Germline CDR1 GTSNPN, CDR2 SVGIG (reference sequence). CDR3 size: 14 residues. This chain's CDR3 is CAWSVLSLAHEQFF. The CDR3 nucleotides read TGTGCCTGGAGTGTACTCTCACTAGCCCATGAGCAGTTCTTC.

The chain uses TRBV12-3 or TRBV12-4 and TRBJ1-4, with TRBD1 as a possible D gene (5 bases). Trimming took 5 bases from V and 0 from J, leaving 22 bases between them. The CDR3 is made up of 19 amino acids. CDR3 amino acids: CASSNYKTADISTNEKLFF. The CDR3 DNA is TGTGCCAGCAGTAACTATAAGACAGCCGACATTTCAACTAATGAAAAACTGTTTTTT.

The genes are TRBV12-3 or TRBV12-4 and TRBJ2-3, with 8 bases fitting TRBD2. V gave up 6 bases and J gave up 0 bases; unmatched junction bases: 8. This CDR3 has 16 amino acids. The CDR3 reads CASSHGGVASTDTQYF. The CDR3 DNA sequence: TGTGCCAGCAGCCACGGGGGGGTAGCTAGCACAGATACGCAGTATTTT.

This clonotype was detected many times. The chain carries TRBV7-9 and TRBJ1-2, with 12 bases identical to TRBD1. The germline gives CDR1 SEHNR, CDR2 FQNEAQ (reference sequence). This CDR3 region has 14 residues. J was trimmed by 6 bases and V by 5 bases; bases with no gene match: 4. The CDR3 region is CASSRDRGRNGYTF. The CDR3 DNA reads as TGTGCCAGCAGCCGGGACAGGGGGCGGAATGGCTACACCTTC. Full variable domain (outside the CDR3, taken from reference TRBV7-9 and TRBJ1-2): DTGVSQNPRHKITKRGQNVTFRCDPISEHNRLYWYRQTLGQGPEFLTYFQNEAQLEKSRLLSDRFSAERPKGSFSTLEIQRTEQGDSAMYLCASSRDRGRNGYTFGSGTRLTVV.

The table lists this clonotype with a few counts. The chain combines TRBV20-1 with TRBJ2-3, with 10 bases lining up with TRBD2. J was trimmed by 2 bases and V by 5 bases; bases with no gene match: 7. CDR3 length: 15 residues. CDR1 is DFQATT, CDR2 SNEGSKA, per germline (reference sequence). The CDR3 sequence: CSAPRTSGNTDTQYF. In DNA, the CDR3 is TGCAGTGCTCCCCGGACTAGCGGCAACACAGATACGCAGTATTTT.

The rearrangement links TRBV12-3 or TRBV12-4 to TRBJ2-1; D is unclear. The CDR3 length is 16 residues. V was clipped by 3 bases and J by 1 base, with 13 bases between them. The CDR3 DNA reads TGTGCCAGCAGTTTTCGGCGGTCCTTATCCTACAATGAGCAGTTCTTC. Protein sequence: CASSFRRSLSYNEQFF.

This clonotype was counted ten times or more. This chain uses TRBV4-2 with TRBJ2-1; TRBD2 matches at 10 bases. This CDR3 contains 16 residues. The trim removed 4 bases at V and 3 bases at J, leaving 6 bases unmatched. Germline V gene sequence: CDR1 LGHNA, CDR2 YNFKEQ. CDR3 in amino acids: CASSPSGTSVYNEQFF. CDR3 bases: TGTGCCAGCAGCCCTTCCGGGACTAGCGTCTACAATGAGCAGTTCTTC.

The chain recombines TRBV20-1 with TRBJ2-2; the D is unclear. This CDR3 region has 12 residues. Trimming shortened V by 5 bases and J by 5 bases, and 9 bases separated the two germline ends. The germline gives CDR1 DFQATT, CDR2 SNEGSKA (reference sequence). The CDR3 loop reads CSAETITGELFF. Here the CDR3 DNA reads TGCAGTGCTGAGACAATAACCGGGGAGCTGTTTTTT.

The V call is TRBV7-2, the J call TRBJ2-7; tentative D call: TRBD1 (5 bases). The CDR3 has 16 amino acids. The V end lost 0 bases, the J end lost 5 bases, and 17 bases lay between the germline ends. The germline V gene has CDR1 SGHTA and CDR2 FQGNSA. Here the CDR3 reads CASSLAQGKGQNEQYF. CDR3 in DNA: TGTGCCAGCAGCTTAGCGCAGGGTAAGGGGCAAAACGAGCAGTACTTC.

V gene TRBV27 combines with J gene TRBJ1-6; 7 bases fit TRBD1. Trimming at V came to 5 bases and at J to 6 bases, leaving 4 bases not matched to a gene. The germline V gene encodes CDR1 MNHEY and CDR2 SMNVEV (reference sequence). This CDR3 region has 14 residues. CDR3 DNA: TGTGCCAGCAGTCCGGGGGACAGTAATTCACCCCTCCACTTT. Translation: CASSPGDSNSPLHF.

The chain combines TRBV29-1 with TRBJ2-5, with D perhaps matching TRBD1 (5 bases). V lost 6 bases, J lost 5 bases, and 16 bases lay in between. This CDR3 spans 13 amino acids. Germline assignment: CDR1 SQVTM and CDR2 ANQGSEA. CDR3 sequence reads: CSVCPGAWETQYF. The CDR3 nucleotides are TGCAGCGTGTGTCCTGGGGCGTGGGAGACCCAGTACTTC.

This chain links TRBV9 with TRBJ2-3; a weak D match, TRBD2 (6 bases). V gave up 0 bases and J gave up 4 bases, with 15 bases separating them. The CDR3 runs 16 residues. Germline values: CDR1 SGDLS, CDR2 YYNGEE. CDR3 region: CASSVVGGKIADTQYF. CDR3 bases: TGTGCCAGCAGCGTAGTTGGCGGGAAGATAGCAGATACGCAGTATTTT.

The genes are TRBV10-3 and TRBJ1-3, with 7 bases lining up with TRBD1. The CDR3 length is 16 residues. V shed 3 bases and J 1 base; nucleotides not matched to a gene: 6. Per the germline V gene, CDR1 is ENHRY and CDR2 is SYGVKD. CDR3 sequence: CAISERQGGSGNTIYF. The CDR3 DNA is TGTGCCATCAGTGAAAGACAGGGTGGTTCTGGAAACACCATATATTTT.

For this clonotype: With a much larger clone just one base away, this may be a read error. The rearrangement links TRBV7-2 to TRBJ2-3, with a tentative D call TRBD2 (6 bases). In germline, CDR1 is SGHTA, CDR2 FQGNSA. CDR3 length: 12 amino acids. CDR3 nucleotide sequence: TGTGCCAGCAGCCGCCGGACTAACGGAGGGCATTTT. This sequence encodes CASSRRTNGGHF. The full variable domain, with the rest looked up from reference TRBV7-2 and TRBJ2-3, is GAGVSQSPSNKVTEKGKDVELRCDPISGHTALYWYRQSLGQGLEFLIYFQGNSAPDKSGLPSDRFSAERTGGSVSTLTIQRTQQEDSAVYLCASSRRTNGGHFGPGTRLTVL.